This T cell receptor (beta chain) was identified during a study of T cells in Graves' hyperthyroidism and ophthalmopathy. Study-wide results and caveats: Blood samples included most of the expanded thyroid clonotypes exceeding 0.001.

TCR beta CDR3 sequences were amplified from RNA transcripts. The HTBI primer set was used in a first-round RT-PCR of the TCR CDR3. TCRdb recomputed calls from the multiplex PCR reads with MiXCR, one row per CDR3 protein. The table records approximately 420,000 distinct CDR3 sequences, roughly an eighth of them present only once. V was pared by 3 bases and J by 3 bases, with 12 bases between. The germline V gene encodes CDR1 MDHEN and CDR2 SYDVKM. There are 14 residues in the CDR3. With respect to this clonotype: Its target is not known.

This receptor was taken from a young woman with Graves' hyperthyroidism. This chain links TRBV28 with TRBJ2-7, with D perhaps given as TRBD1 or TRBD2 (6 bases each). The sequenced sample consisted of blood. This chain's CDR3 is CASSFEGGDYEQYF. As DNA, the CDR3 is TGTGCCAGCAGTTTTGAGGGGGGAGACTACGAGCAGTACTTC.